The 32 T cell receptor beta chains presented below share a single source sample, sequenced in a study of T cell changes during pregnancy in multiple sclerosis. The table came from immunoSEQ multiplex PCR; TCRdb's copy has only in-frame clones and leaves some out. The repertoire holds almost 50,000 clones, with roughly 92% as singletons. This material consisted of CD4+ T cells from peripheral blood mononuclear cells, taken in the second trimester of pregnancy. The receptors shown here come from a female donor in good health, enrolled as a control in a pregnancy study.

The V call is TRBV19, the J call TRBJ2-5, with 9 bases that match TRBD1. The CDR3 is 14 amino acids. The germline V gene has CDR1 LNHDA and CDR2 SQIVND (reference sequence). The ends lost 6 bases at V and 4 bases at J; junction bases unmatched: 6. The CDR3 loop reads CASSHPGQGETQYF. DNA for the CDR3: TGTGCCAGTAGCCATCCGGGACAGGGAGAGACCCAGTACTTC.

V is TRBV5-1 and J is TRBJ1-1; D perhaps matches TRBD1 (5 bases). The CDR3 spans 17 residues. CDR1 SGHRS and CDR2 YFSETQ come from the germline V gene. Trimming took 0 bases from V and 5 from J, leaving 20 bases between them. The CDR3 sequence: CASSLAAGMNLRTEAFF. Written as DNA, the CDR3 is TGCGCCAGCAGCTTGGCCGCAGGGATGAACCTAAGGACTGAAGCTTTCTTT.

The chain couples TRBV4-1 to TRBJ2-3; D not certain. This CDR3 has 13 amino acids. In germline, CDR1 is MGHRA, CDR2 YSYEKL. V was pared by 4 bases and J by 0 bases, with 5 bases between. DNA for the CDR3: TGCGCCAGCAGCCCACAGAGCACAGATACGCAGTATTTT. Translating it yields CASSPQSTDTQYF.

The chain couples TRBV10-3 to TRBJ1-2; 7 nucleotides line up with TRBD1. Germline-derived CDR1 and CDR2 are ENHRY and SYGVKD. Losses at the gene ends were 7 bases for V and 10 bases for J; bases not matched to a gene: 21. The CDR3 is made up of 16 amino acids. The CDR3 spells CAITSGTAILPMDYTF. The CDR3 coding sequence is TGTGCCATCACTTCAGGGACAGCAATCCTCCCGATGGACTACACCTTC.

The chain carries TRBV18 and TRBJ1-6, with 9 bases aligning to TRBD1. CDR3 length: 15 amino acids. The V gene's germline CDR1 is KGHSH and CDR2 LQKENI. V shed 4 bases and J 7 bases; nucleotides not matched to a gene: 5. The CDR3 loop reads CASSRGQGKNSPLHF. In nucleotides, the CDR3 is TGTGCCAGCTCACGGGGACAGGGAAAAAATTCACCCCTCCACTTT.

This clone was found once. The CDR3 nucleotides read TGTGCCAGCAGCTTAGCGGGGCTAAGCACAGATACGCAGTATTTT. This sequence encodes CASSLAGLSTDTQYF. The rearrangement joins TRBV7-2 to TRBJ2-3; a possible D gene is TRBD1 (5 bases). Germline CDR1 and CDR2: SGHTA and FQGNSA. V lost 0 bases, J lost 0 bases, and 7 bases lay in between. The CDR3 runs 15 residues.

V is TRBV11-3 and J is TRBJ2-7, with no clear D. The CDR3 is 16 residues long. From germline, CDR1 is SGHNT and CDR2 YENEEA. Trimming took 4 bases from V and 2 from J, leaving 18 bases between them. For the CDR3, the DNA is TGTGCCAGCAGCTCAAACCTTGGGCCTTCAACCTACGAGCAGTACTTC. This gives the protein CASSSNLGPSTYEQYF.

The sample holds one count of this clone. J is TRBJ1-1 and V is TRBV30; D unclear. The CDR3 is 13 amino acids. Germline V lookup: CDR1 GTSNPN, CDR2 SVGIG (reference sequence). V gave up 2 bases and J gave up 3 bases, with 10 bases separating them. The CDR3 spells CAWSPGEYTEAFF. CDR3 DNA sequence: TGTGCCTGGAGTCCCGGGGAGTACACTGAAGCTTTCTTT.

The chain is built from TRBV5-4 and TRBJ1-1; D might be TRBD1 (5 bases). CDR3 length: 14 residues. Germline lookup yields CDR1 SGHNT and CDR2 YYREEE (reference sequence). With 5 bases removed from V and 2 bases from J, the gap between germline ends came to 13 bases. The chain's CDR3 is CASSLIGANTEAFF. CDR3 coding DNA: TGTGCCAGCAGTTTAATAGGGGCCAACACTGAAGCTTTCTTT.

The chain links TRBV10-3 to TRBJ1-2; D perhaps matches TRBD1 (5 bases). V lost 7 bases to trimming and J lost 1 base, with 10 bases between them. Germline values: CDR1 ENHRY, CDR2 SYGVKD. The length of the CDR3 is 13 residues. This CDR3 reads CAITGLLNYGYTF. The CDR3 DNA reads TGTGCCATCACAGGGCTCCTTAACTATGGCTACACCTTC.

The CDR3 sequence is CASSLIRVHEQYF. The CDR3 DNA follows: TGTGCCAGCAGCTTAATACGGGTCCACGAGCAGTACTTC. The rearrangement joins TRBV7-2 to TRBJ2-7; no definite D call. Germline V gives CDR1 SGHTA, CDR2 FQGNSA. The CDR3 length is 13 residues. Trimming removed 2 bases at V and 5 bases at J, with 10 bases between.

The J gene is TRBJ1-4, the V gene TRBV4-2; D is undetermined. Germline CDR1 LGHNA, CDR2 YNFKEQ. V gave up 0 bases and J gave up 6 bases, with 8 bases separating them. The CDR3 consists of 14 residues. The CDR3, as DNA: TGTGCCAGCAGCCAAGATCTTGGCCATGAAAAACTGTTTTTT. Its translation is CASSQDLGHEKLFF.

The genes are TRBV5-4 and TRBJ1-1, with TRBD1 matching over 7 bases. Germline CDR1 reads SGHNT; CDR2 reads YYREEE (reference sequence). This CDR3 spans 14 amino acids. V lost 4 bases and J lost 4; bases outside the gene matches: 7. The CDR3 DNA is TGTGCCAGCAGCGGGACGACAGGGAGCACTGAAGCTTTCTTT. Translation gives CASSGTTGSTEAFF. The variable domain in full, completed from reference TRBV5-4 and TRBJ1-1, reads ETGVTQSPTHLIKTRGQQVTLRCSSQSGHNTVSWYQQALGQGPQFIFQYYREEENGRGNFPPRFSGLQFPNYSSELNVNALELDDSALYLCASSGTTGSTEAFFGQGTRLTVV.

The table lists this clone with a count of one. This sequence joins TRBV5-4 and TRBJ2-1, with D tentatively TRBD2 (5 bases). V was cut by 6 bases and J by 8 bases, with 15 bases left in between. This CDR3 is built from 13 residues. CDR1 is SGHNT, CDR2 YYREEE, per germline (reference sequence). CDR3 amino acids: CASTPPGLHEQFF. CDR3 DNA: TGTGCCAGCACCCCCCCGGGGTTGCATGAGCAGTTCTTC.

The chain joins TRBV7-8 to TRBJ1-4; 11 nucleotides line up with TRBD1. Per the germline V gene, CDR1 is SGHVS and CDR2 is FQNEAQ. The CDR3 loop spans 14 amino acids. The junction had 3 bases not matched to a gene; V was cut back by 5 bases and J by 7 bases. CDR3 bases: TGTGCCAGCAGCGTGGACAGGGGGCTTGAAAAACTGTTTTTT. It specifies CASSVDRGLEKLFF. Supplemented by reference TRBV7-8 and TRBJ1-4, the full variable domain reads GAGVSQSPRYKVAKRGQDVALRCDPISGHVSLFWYQQALGQGPEFLTYFQNEAQLDKSGLPSDRFFAERPEGSVSTLKIQRTQQEDSAVYLCASSVDRGLEKLFFGSGTQLSVL.

The CDR3 spells CASSVKTSGATDTQYF. The CDR3 region has the DNA TGCGCCAGCAGCGTAAAGACTAGCGGGGCCACAGATACGCAGTATTTT. The chain carries TRBV5-1 and TRBJ2-3, with 11 bases matching TRBD2. The CDR3 consists of 16 residues. V lost 4 bases and J lost 2; bases outside the gene matches: 6. Germline lookup yields CDR1 SGHRS and CDR2 YFSETQ.

This clone was detected only a few times. The chain is built from TRBV6-6 and TRBJ1-1, with 7 bases aligning to TRBD1. CDR1 MNHNY and CDR2 SVGAGI come from the germline V gene (reference sequence). This CDR3 has 11 residues. Trimming removed 4 bases from V and 8 bases from J; junction bases left unmatched: 1. This chain's CDR3 is CASSWDREAFF. The DNA for the CDR3 is TGTGCCAGCAGTTGGGACAGAGAAGCTTTCTTT.

The chain links TRBV11-2 to TRBJ1-6; TRBD1 aligns across 10 bases. The CDR3 is 15 residues long. Unmatched junction bases numbered 8, after V lost 5 bases and J lost 10 bases. The germline V gene has CDR1 SGHAT and CDR2 FQNNGV. CDR3 sequence (DNA): TGTGCCAGCAGCACGACCGGGACAGGGGTCTCACCCCTCCACTTT. Protein product: CASSTTGTGVSPLHF.

About this clone itself: A read error may produce the germline difference seen at one junction end. The chain links TRBV7-7 to TRBJ1-4; D perhaps matches TRBD1 (6 bases). The V gene's germline CDR1 is SSHAT and CDR2 FNYEAQ (reference sequence). The CDR3 is made up of 15 amino acids. The CDR3 coding sequence is TGTGCTAGCAGCGCATCTCAACAGGGTAGTGGAAAACTGTTTTTT. Amino acid sequence: CASSASQQGSGKLFF.

J is TRBJ1-5 and V is TRBV5-5; unclear D gene. This CDR3 is built from 15 residues. The V gene lost 0 bases and the J gene lost 4 bases, with 11 bases spanning the gap. Germline CDR1 is SGHKS and CDR2 is YYEKEE (reference sequence). The CDR3 loop is CASSLEGAGNQPQHF. CDR3 coding DNA: TGTGCCAGCAGCTTGGAGGGAGCGGGAAATCAGCCCCAGCATTTT.

This clone was picked up a small number of times. The chain has TRBV12-5 and TRBJ1-2; 8 bases fit TRBD1. This CDR3 comprises 13 residues. CDR1 LGHNT and CDR2 FRNRAP come from the germline V gene. The V segment lost 6 bases and the J segment 7 bases; nucleotides outside the gene matches: 7. CDR3 sequence reads: CASGQGTGRGYTF. For the CDR3, the DNA is TGTGCTAGTGGCCAAGGGACAGGCCGTGGCTACACCTTC.

The genes are TRBV10-3 and TRBJ2-7, with 9 bases aligning to TRBD1. CDR1 is ENHRY and CDR2 is SYGVKD in the germline V gene. The CDR3 extends over 16 amino acids. V lost 2 bases and J lost 1; bases outside the gene matches: 6. CDR3 nucleotide sequence: TGTGCCATCAGTGAGGGAGGGACAGGGAAATCCTACGAGCAGTACTTC. It yields the protein CAISEGGTGKSYEQYF.

The V and J genes are TRBV5-1 and TRBJ1-3, with 9 bases that match TRBD1. This CDR3 comprises 15 residues. V lost 0 bases, J lost 5 bases, and 3 bases stayed unmatched. The germline CDR1 and CDR2 sequences are SGHRS and YFSETQ. The CDR3: CASSLGGQGRNTIYF. CDR3 in DNA: TGCGCCAGCAGCTTGGGGGGACAGGGCAGAAACACCATATATTTT.

The V and J genes are TRBV27 and TRBJ1-4, with 7 positions matching TRBD1. This CDR3 comprises 15 residues. J gave up 8 bases and V 0 bases, and 6 bases lay outside the gene matches. CDR1 and CDR2 (germline): MNHEY, SMNVEV (reference sequence). CDR3 amino acids: CASSLSIRGREKLFF. CDR3 DNA sequence: TGTGCCAGCAGTTTATCGATTAGGGGGCGAGAAAAACTGTTTTTT.

J is TRBJ2-2 and V is TRBV5-1; 11 nucleotides align to TRBD1. J was trimmed by 4 bases and V by 2 bases; bases with no gene match: 7. Per the germline V gene, CDR1 is SGHRS and CDR2 is YFSETQ. CDR3 length: 17 residues. The CDR3 DNA follows: TGCGCCAGCAGCTTAGGACAGGGGGCCGTGGCCACCGGGGAGCTGTTTTTT. Translating gives CASSLGQGAVATGELFF.

This chain uses TRBV6-5 with TRBJ2-5; TRBD1 aligns across 8 bases. The CDR3 is 15 amino acids. Trimming took 2 bases from V and 2 from J; bases not matched to a gene: 4. CDR1 is MNHEY, CDR2 SVGAGI, per germline. Here the CDR3 DNA reads TGTGCCAGCAGTTACCCGGACAGGGATCAAGAGACCCAGTACTTC. Protein sequence: CASSYPDRDQETQYF.

The chain recombines TRBV2 with TRBJ2-7, with D perhaps matching TRBD1 (6 bases). Germline CDR1 reads SNHLY; CDR2 reads FYNNEI. The CDR3 runs to 12 residues. V lost 6 bases and J 5 bases, leaving 11 bases between the germline ends. CDR3 nucleotides: TGTGCCAGCAGCAACAGGGTCCACGAGCAGTACTTC. As protein: CASSNRVHEQYF.

The rearrangement uses TRBV4-2 and TRBJ1-3; D is undetermined. Germline-derived CDR1 and CDR2 are LGHNA and YNFKEQ. The CDR3 runs 14 residues. The V and J ends lost 4 bases and 2 bases respectively, with 9 bases between them. This chain's CDR3 is CASSRLITGNTIYF. Here the CDR3 DNA reads TGTGCCAGCAGCCGACTGATTACTGGAAACACCATATATTTT.

The chain uses TRBV21-1 and TRBJ1-6; the table's D call, TRBD1, has no DNA check behind it. TRBV21-1 is tagged as a pseudogene. The CDR3 length is 16 residues. CDR3 sequence: CASSKIRQIDNSPLHF. CDR3 sequence (DNA): TGTGCCAGCAGCAAAATACGACAGATCGATAATTCACCCCTCCACTTT.

The chain joins TRBV27 to TRBJ1-1; 7 bases match TRBD1. Losses at the gene ends were 5 bases for V and 0 bases for J; bases not matched to a gene: 9. From germline, CDR1 is MNHEY and CDR2 SMNVEV (reference sequence). The CDR3 is 16 amino acids. Here the CDR3 reads CASSIRQGYLNTEAFF. CDR3 bases: TGTGCCAGCAGTATAAGACAGGGCTACTTGAACACTGAAGCTTTCTTT.

The V call is TRBV5-1, the J call TRBJ1-1, with D unclear. V gave up 0 bases and J gave up 1 base, with 7 bases separating them. Per the germline V gene, CDR1 is SGHRS and CDR2 is YFSETQ. The CDR3 is made up of 14 amino acids. The CDR3 nucleotides read TGCGCCAGCAGCTTGGTACGGGAGAACACTGAAGCTTTCTTT. This translates into CASSLVRENTEAFF.

The chain carries TRBV5-6 and TRBJ1-2; D is perhaps TRBD1 (5 bases). The CDR3 is made up of 18 amino acids. Germline CDR1 and CDR2: SGHDT and YYEEEE. V lost 0 bases and J 4 bases, leaving 22 bases between the germline ends. The CDR3 spells CASSLAGSSSGSLYGYTF. CDR3 bases: TGTGCCAGCAGCTTGGCAGGGTCTTCATCCGGTTCCCTCTATGGCTACACCTTC.